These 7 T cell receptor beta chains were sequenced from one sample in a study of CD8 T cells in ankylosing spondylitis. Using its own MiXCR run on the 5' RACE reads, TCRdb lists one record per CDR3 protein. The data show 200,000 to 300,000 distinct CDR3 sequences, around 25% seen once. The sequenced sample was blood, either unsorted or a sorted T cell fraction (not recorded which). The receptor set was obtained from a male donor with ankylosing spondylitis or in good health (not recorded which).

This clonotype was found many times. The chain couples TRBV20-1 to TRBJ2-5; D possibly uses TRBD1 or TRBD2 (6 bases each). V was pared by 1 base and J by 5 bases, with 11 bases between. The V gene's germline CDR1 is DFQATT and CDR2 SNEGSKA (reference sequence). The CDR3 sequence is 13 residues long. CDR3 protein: CSARAGAGETQYF. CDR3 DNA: TGCAGTGCTAGAGCGGGGGCGGGGGAGACCCAGTACTTC.

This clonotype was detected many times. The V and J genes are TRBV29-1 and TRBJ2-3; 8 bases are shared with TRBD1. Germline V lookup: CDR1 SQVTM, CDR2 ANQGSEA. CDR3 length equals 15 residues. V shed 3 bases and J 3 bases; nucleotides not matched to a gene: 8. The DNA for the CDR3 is TGCAGCGTTGACCCTATCGGACAGGGAACAGATACGCAGTATTTT. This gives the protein CSVDPIGQGTDTQYF.

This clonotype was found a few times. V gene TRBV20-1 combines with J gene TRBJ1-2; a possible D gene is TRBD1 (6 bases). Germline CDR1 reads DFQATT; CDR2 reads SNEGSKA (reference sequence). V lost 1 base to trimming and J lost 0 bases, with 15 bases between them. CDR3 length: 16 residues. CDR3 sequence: CSARGTDRPANYGYTF. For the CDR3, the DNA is TGCAGTGCTAGAGGCACCGACAGGCCCGCTAACTATGGCTACACCTTC.

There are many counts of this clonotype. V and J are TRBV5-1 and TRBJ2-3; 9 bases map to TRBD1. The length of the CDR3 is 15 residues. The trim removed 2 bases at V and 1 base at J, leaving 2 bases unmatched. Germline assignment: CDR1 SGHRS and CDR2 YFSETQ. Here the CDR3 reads CASSFRQGGTDTQYF. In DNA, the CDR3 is TGCGCCAGCAGCTTCAGACAGGGGGGCACAGATACGCAGTATTTT.

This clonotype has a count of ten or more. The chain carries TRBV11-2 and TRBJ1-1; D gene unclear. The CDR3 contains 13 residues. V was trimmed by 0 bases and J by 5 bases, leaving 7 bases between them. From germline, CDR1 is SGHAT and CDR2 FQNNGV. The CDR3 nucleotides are TGTGCCAGCAGCTTAGAAGGGCATACTGAAGCTTTCTTT. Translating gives CASSLEGHTEAFF.

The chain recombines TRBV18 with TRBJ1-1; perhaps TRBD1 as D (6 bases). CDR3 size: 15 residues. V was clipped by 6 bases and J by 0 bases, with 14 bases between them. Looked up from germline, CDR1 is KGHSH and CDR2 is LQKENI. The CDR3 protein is CASSLGGGMNTEAFF. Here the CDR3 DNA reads TGTGCCAGCTCTCTCGGGGGGGGCATGAACACTGAAGCTTTCTTT.

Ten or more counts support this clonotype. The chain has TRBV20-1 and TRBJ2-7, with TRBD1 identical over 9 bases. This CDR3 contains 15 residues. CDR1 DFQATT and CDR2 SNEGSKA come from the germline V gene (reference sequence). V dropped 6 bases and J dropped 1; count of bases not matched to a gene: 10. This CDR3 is CSASDRGVYSYEQYF. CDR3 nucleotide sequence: TGCAGTGCCTCGGACAGGGGCGTGTATTCCTACGAGCAGTACTTC.